These 25 T cell receptor beta chains were sequenced from one sample in a study of control samples from healthy donors and cancer patients. The data were produced by immunoSEQ multiplex PCR, yet TCRdb's version contains in-frame clones alone and is incomplete. This table holds around 130,000 clones, around 90% found once. Material for sequencing was blood. These receptors were collected from a man aged 50-59 years in good health.

The chain links TRBV12-3 or TRBV12-4 to TRBJ1-1; weak D call: TRBD1 (6 bases). Trimming removed 6 bases from V and 8 bases from J, with 10 bases in between. The CDR3 sequence is 11 residues long. The CDR3 region is CASSPQGEAFF. The CDR3 DNA sequence: TGTGCCAGCAGCCCTCAGGGGGAAGCTTTCTTT.

V usage is TRBV7-6 and J usage is TRBJ2-1; 7 nucleotides agree with TRBD1. The trim removed 5 bases at V and 0 bases at J, leaving 4 bases unmatched. Germline V CDR1 and CDR2: SGHVS, FNYEAQ. The length of the CDR3 is 15 residues. The CDR3: CASSETGSSYNEQFF. The CDR3 nucleotides read TGTGCCAGCAGCGAGACAGGGAGCTCCTACAATGAGCAGTTCTTC. Together with reference TRBV7-6 and TRBJ2-1, the CDR3 gives the full variable domain: GAGVSQSPRYKVTKRGQDVALRCDPISGHVSLYWYRQALGQGPEFLTYFNYEAQQDKSGLPNDRFSAERPEGSISTLTIQRTEQRDSAMYRCASSETGSSYNEQFFGPGTRLTVL.

On this clone itself: Within the sample, other DNA sequences also encode this same CDR3. The genes are TRBV19 and TRBJ2-2, with 9 bases aligning to TRBD2. CDR1 and CDR2 (germline): LNHDA, SQIVND (reference sequence). V shed 6 bases and J 2 bases; nucleotides not matched to a gene: 10. The CDR3 consists of 17 residues. CDR3 protein: CASRVIAGGPNTGELFF. DNA for the CDR3: TGTGCCAGTAGGGTAATCGCGGGGGGGCCCAACACCGGGGAGCTGTTTTTT.

CDR3 nucleotide sequence: TGTGCCAGCAGCTTAGGGCAAGGAGCCTACGAGCAGTACTTC. Its translation: CASSLGQGAYEQYF. This chain joins TRBV7-9 and TRBJ2-7, with D uncertain. The V gene's germline CDR1 is SEHNR and CDR2 FQNEAQ (reference sequence). Between the trimmed V and J ends, which lost 1 base and 2 bases, there was a span of 9 bases. The CDR3 is made up of 14 amino acids.

V usage is TRBV9 and J usage is TRBJ2-7; TRBD1 matches at 9 bases. The CDR3 loop spans 18 amino acids. V gave up 0 bases and J gave up 8 bases; unmatched junction bases: 18. Germline assignment: CDR1 SGDLS and CDR2 YYNGEE. The CDR3 spells CASSVDGTGNPAGFQQYF. The CDR3 DNA follows: TGTGCCAGCAGCGTAGATGGGACAGGGAATCCAGCAGGGTTTCAGCAGTACTTC.

This chain connects TRBV3-1 (or the pseudogene TRBV3-2) to TRBJ2-7, with D maybe TRBD2 (5 bases). Trimming stripped 1 base from V and 3 bases from J, with 13 bases between. The CDR3 loop spans 15 amino acids. Germline assignment: CDR1 LGHDT and CDR2 YNNKEL (reference sequence). In DNA, the CDR3 is TGTGCCAGCAGCCAAGGCCTCTCGGGGAACTACGAGCAGTACTTC. Its translation: CASSQGLSGNYEQYF.

This chain joins TRBV7-2 and TRBJ1-2; 10 bases are a match to TRBD1. Germline V gives CDR1 SGHTA, CDR2 FQGNSA. The CDR3 sequence is 16 residues long. The V gene end was trimmed by 8 bases and the J gene end by 3 bases; junction bases not matched to a gene: 12. As DNA, the CDR3 is TGTGCCAGCGATGATTGGGGGACAGGGGAATACTATGGCTACACCTTC. It is translated as CASDDWGTGEYYGYTF. Looking up the rest from reference TRBV7-2 and TRBJ1-2 gives the full variable domain: GAGVSQSPSNKVTEKGKDVELRCDPISGHTALYWYRQSLGQGLEFLIYFQGNSAPDKSGLPSDRFSAERTGGSVSTLTIQRTQQEDSAVYLCASDDWGTGEYYGYTFGSGTRLTVV.

This clone appeared a single time. The chain carries TRBV9 and TRBJ1-1, with 8 bases identical to TRBD1. The trim removed 2 bases at V and 5 bases at J, leaving 2 bases unmatched. The CDR3 runs to 13 residues. Germline V gives CDR1 SGDLS, CDR2 YYNGEE. For the CDR3, the DNA is TGTGCCAGCAGCGTGACAGGGGAAACTGAAGCTTTCTTT. This encodes CASSVTGETEAFF.

The chain uses TRBV6-5 and TRBJ2-1; 8 bases align to TRBD2. Germline V gene data show CDR1 as MNHEY and CDR2 as SVGAGI. This CDR3 spans 15 amino acids. V trimming: 0 bases; J trimming: 9 bases; junction bases outside the gene matches: 7. CDR3 loop: CASSYSAGGDTEQFF. The CDR3 DNA reads as TGTGCCAGCAGTTACTCTGCGGGGGGAGATACTGAGCAGTTCTTC.

In this sample, this clone turned up once. This chain links TRBV12-3 or TRBV12-4 with TRBJ1-1; D is ambiguous. V lost 6 bases to trimming and J lost 7 bases, with 6 bases between them. CDR3 length equals 10 residues. The chain's CDR3 is CASSRYEAFF. The CDR3 bases are TGTGCCAGCAGCCGTTATGAAGCTTTCTTT.

The V and J genes are TRBV2 and TRBJ1-2; D remains unclear. The CDR3 has 15 amino acids. With 4 bases removed from V and 0 bases from J, the gap between germline ends came to 12 bases. Germline V lookup: CDR1 SNHLY, CDR2 FYNNEI. CDR3 DNA sequence: TGTGCCAGCAGTGTCGGGAGAAACCCTAACTATGGCTACACCTTC. This codes for CASSVGRNPNYGYTF.

The chain employs TRBV7-9 and TRBJ1-2, with D unresolved. The CDR3 runs 13 residues. From germline, CDR1 is SEHNR and CDR2 FQNEAQ (reference sequence). The V gene lost 0 bases and the J gene lost 6 bases, with 8 bases spanning the gap. This chain's CDR3 is CASSLAGGHGYTF. The DNA for the CDR3 is TGTGCCAGCAGCTTAGCGGGAGGTCATGGCTACACCTTC.

Notes on this clone: Other DNA sequences of this sample code for an identical CDR3. The chain carries TRBV5-5 and TRBJ1-1; D gene ambiguous. Germline CDR1 SGHKS, CDR2 YYEKEE (reference sequence). Trimming shortened V by 2 bases and J by 4 bases, and 6 bases separated the two germline ends. The CDR3 totals 12 residues. CDR3 sequence: CASSFEGTEAFF. CDR3 sequence (DNA): TGTGCCAGCAGCTTCGAGGGCACTGAAGCTTTCTTT.

V usage is TRBV5-1 and J usage is TRBJ2-5; D gene uncertain. Germline V gives CDR1 SGHRS, CDR2 YFSETQ. The CDR3 covers 15 residues. The V gene lost 5 bases and the J gene lost 1 base, with 15 bases spanning the gap. The CDR3 is CASRMETSPQETQYF. The DNA of the CDR3 is TGCGCCAGCAGGATGGAGACGAGTCCCCAAGAGACCCAGTACTTC.

This CDR3 is CASSFGPGEHQPQHF. The DNA for the CDR3 is TGTGCCAGCAGCTTCGGGCCCGGCGAGCATCAGCCCCAGCATTTT. The J gene is TRBJ1-5, the V gene TRBV5-8; D is ambiguous. The V end was cut by 2 bases, the J end by 5 bases, with 14 bases between. There are 15 residues in the CDR3. Germline CDR1 SGHTS, CDR2 YDEGEE.

The rearrangement uses TRBV2 and TRBJ2-5; D call uncertain. The length of the CDR3 is 11 residues. The V end lost 6 bases, the J end lost 6 bases, and 8 bases lay between the germline ends. Germline-derived CDR1 and CDR2 are SNHLY and FYNNEI. Here the CDR3 DNA reads TGTGCCAGCAGAGAGAAAAAGACCCAGTACTTC. Amino acids: CASREKKTQYF.

The chain uses TRBV2 and TRBJ1-1; D gene ambiguous. The CDR3 is 13 residues long. Germline V gene lookup returns CDR1 SNHLY and CDR2 FYNNEI. Trimming shortened V by 0 bases and J by 6 bases, and 8 bases separated the two germline ends. The CDR3 spells CASSEALGSEAFF. In DNA, the CDR3 is TGTGCCAGCAGTGAAGCGCTGGGGTCTGAAGCTTTCTTT. Based on the CDR3 plus reference TRBV2 and TRBJ1-1, the full variable domain is EPEVTQTPSHQVTQMGQEVILRCVPISNHLYFYWYRQILGQKVEFLVSFYNNEISEKSEIFDDQFSVERPDGSNFTLKIRSTKLEDSAMYFCASSEALGSEAFFGQGTRLTVV.

J is TRBJ2-3 and V is TRBV3-1 (or the pseudogene TRBV3-2); tentative D call: TRBD2 (6 bases). The CDR3 totals 15 residues. Per germline, CDR1 LGHDT and CDR2 YNNKEL (reference sequence). Trimming left V 3 bases short and J 3 bases short, with 13 bases between. The CDR3 nucleotides are TGTGCCAGCAGCCACCGGGACTGTGAAACAGATACGCAGTATTTT. It yields the protein CASSHRDCETDTQYF.

The V gene is TRBV5-1, the J gene TRBJ2-5; 7 bases are a match to TRBD1. There are 13 residues in the CDR3. J lost 4 bases, V lost 7 bases, and 7 bases had no gene match. Per germline, CDR1 SGHRS and CDR2 YFSETQ. CDR3 nucleotides: TGCGCCAGCTCCCTGCCAGGGGGAGAGACCCAGTACTTC. It codes for CASSLPGGETQYF.

The V call is TRBV5-8, the J call TRBJ2-2, with TRBD1 as a possible D gene (6 bases). This CDR3 is 15 amino acids long. Trimming left V 4 bases short and J 3 bases short, with 13 bases between. Germline-derived CDR1 and CDR2 are SGHTS and YDEGEE. The CDR3 nucleotides read TGTGCCAGCAGCCGCCGACAGGTAGACACCGGGGAGCTGTTTTTT. Translated: CASSRRQVDTGELFF.

The chain is built from TRBV24-1 and TRBJ1-1; the match to TRBD1 covers 7 bases. The germline CDR1 and CDR2 sequences are KGHDR and SFDVKD. CDR3 length: 15 residues. The V gene end was trimmed by 4 bases and the J gene end by 5 bases; junction bases not matched to a gene: 9. The CDR3: CATSENAGGRTEAFF. Here the CDR3 DNA reads TGTGCCACCAGTGAGAACGCAGGGGGGAGGACTGAAGCTTTCTTT.

The chain carries TRBV4-1 and TRBJ1-2; a weak D match, TRBD1 (6 bases). Trimming removed 3 bases from V and 8 bases from J, with 16 bases in between. The germline CDR1 and CDR2 sequences are MGHRA and YSYEKL. The CDR3 totals 14 residues. CDR3 in amino acids: CASSQEGGTLGYTF. CDR3 bases: TGCGCCAGCAGCCAGGAGGGGGGTACCTTAGGCTACACCTTC.

This chain joins TRBV2 and TRBJ1-2; 9 bases map to TRBD1. V lost 5 bases to trimming and J lost 6 bases; unmatched junction nucleotides: 7. The V gene's germline CDR1 is SNHLY and CDR2 FYNNEI. This CDR3 contains 14 residues. CDR3 DNA sequence: TGTGCCAGCAGTAGTCTAAGGGACAGGGATGGCTACACCTTC. As protein: CASSSLRDRDGYTF. The complete variable domain, with remaining parts taken from reference TRBV2 and TRBJ1-2, reads EPEVTQTPSHQVTQMGQEVILRCVPISNHLYFYWYRQILGQKVEFLVSFYNNEISEKSEIFDDQFSVERPDGSNFTLKIRSTKLEDSAMYFCASSSLRDRDGYTFGSGTRLTVV.

This chain connects TRBV7-7 to TRBJ1-3; 9 bases fit TRBD1. The trim removed 1 base at V and 2 bases at J, leaving 21 bases unmatched. CDR1 is SSHAT, CDR2 FNYEAQ, per germline (reference sequence). The CDR3 is made up of 22 amino acids. CDR3 sequence: CASSLVTDGTGYLGVPGNTIYF. Here the CDR3 DNA reads TGTGCCAGCAGCTTAGTTACAGACGGGACAGGGTATCTCGGGGTCCCTGGAAACACCATATATTTT.

This clone was found a few times. This chain links TRBV4-1 with TRBJ2-3; 16 nucleotides align to TRBD2. J gave up 5 bases and V 0 bases, and 8 bases lay outside the gene matches. CDR1 MGHRA and CDR2 YSYEKL come from the germline V gene. This CDR3 has 19 residues. In DNA, the CDR3 is TGCGCCAGCAGCCAAGATTGGTGGGGACTAGCGGGGGGGCAAGATACGCAGTATTTT. Protein product: CASSQDWWGLAGGQDTQYF.